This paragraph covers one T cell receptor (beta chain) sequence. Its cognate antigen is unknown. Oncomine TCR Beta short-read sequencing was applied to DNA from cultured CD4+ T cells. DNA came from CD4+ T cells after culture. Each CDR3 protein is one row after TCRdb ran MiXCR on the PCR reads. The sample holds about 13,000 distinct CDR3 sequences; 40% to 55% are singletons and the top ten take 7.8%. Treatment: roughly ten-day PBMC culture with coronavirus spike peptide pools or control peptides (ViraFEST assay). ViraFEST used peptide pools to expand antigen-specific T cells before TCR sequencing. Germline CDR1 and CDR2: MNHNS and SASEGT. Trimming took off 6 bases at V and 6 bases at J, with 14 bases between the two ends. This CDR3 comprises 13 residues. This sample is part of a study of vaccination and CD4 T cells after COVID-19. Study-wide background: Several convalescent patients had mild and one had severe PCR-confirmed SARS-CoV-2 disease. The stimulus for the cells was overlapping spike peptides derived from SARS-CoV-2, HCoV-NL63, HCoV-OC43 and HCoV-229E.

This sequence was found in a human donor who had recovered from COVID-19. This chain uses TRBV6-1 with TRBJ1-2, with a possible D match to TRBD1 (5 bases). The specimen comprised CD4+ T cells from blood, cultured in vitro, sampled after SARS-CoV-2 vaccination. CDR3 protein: CASRLLGTHGYTF. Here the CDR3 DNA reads TGTGCCAGCAGATTGCTCGGGACCCATGGCTACACCTTC.